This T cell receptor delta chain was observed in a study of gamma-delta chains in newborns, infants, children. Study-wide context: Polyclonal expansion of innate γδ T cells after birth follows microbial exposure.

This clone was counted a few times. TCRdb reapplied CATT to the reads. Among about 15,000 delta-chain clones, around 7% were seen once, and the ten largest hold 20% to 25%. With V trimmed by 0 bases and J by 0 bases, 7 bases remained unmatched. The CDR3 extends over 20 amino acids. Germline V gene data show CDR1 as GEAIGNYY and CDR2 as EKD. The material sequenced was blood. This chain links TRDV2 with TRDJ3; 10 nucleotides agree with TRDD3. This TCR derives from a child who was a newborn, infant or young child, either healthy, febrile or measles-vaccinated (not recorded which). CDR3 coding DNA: TGTGCCTGTGACACCGTGAGGGCTGGGGGATACTCCTGGGACACCCGACAGATGTTTTTC. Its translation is CACDTVRAGGYSWDTRQMFF.